The T cell receptor beta chain described here comes from a study of metastatic and nonmetastatic thyroid tumors. Turning to the study itself: Both malignant and benign thyroid patients supplied peripheral blood and tumor or nodule tissue samples, across which the repertoires of these patients were then compared. Findings of the study overall: For both blood and tumor, malignant thyroid tumors reportedly showed significantly higher TCR beta diversity than benign nodules did.

This clone was seen at least ten times. No antigen is known for it. All patients reached thyroid surgery having received no treatment beforehand. The germline CDR1 and CDR2 sequences are DFQATT and SNEGSKA (reference sequence). The CDR3 totals 14 residues. Trimming took 1 base from V and 1 from J, leaving 10 bases between them. Per the authors' pipeline: Building a distant-metastasis classifier for papillary thyroid cancer drew on CDR3 differences across clinicopathological groups. TCRdb re-called clones from the PCR reads using MiXCR. It is TCRdb's table, rather than the study itself, that gives the V and J calls and clone size. The table records some 90,000 clones, approximately 9% of them present only once.

This receptor was taken from a female donor with papillary thyroid cancer or a benign thyroid nodule (not recorded which). Some clones in this sample may be carry-over from other donors' samples. This chain uses TRBV20-1 with TRBJ1-1, with D hard to call. Sequenced material: blood. CDR3 protein: CSARAPGENTEAFF. The DNA of the CDR3 is TGCAGTGCTAGAGCTCCGGGCGAGAACACTGAAGCTTTCTTT.